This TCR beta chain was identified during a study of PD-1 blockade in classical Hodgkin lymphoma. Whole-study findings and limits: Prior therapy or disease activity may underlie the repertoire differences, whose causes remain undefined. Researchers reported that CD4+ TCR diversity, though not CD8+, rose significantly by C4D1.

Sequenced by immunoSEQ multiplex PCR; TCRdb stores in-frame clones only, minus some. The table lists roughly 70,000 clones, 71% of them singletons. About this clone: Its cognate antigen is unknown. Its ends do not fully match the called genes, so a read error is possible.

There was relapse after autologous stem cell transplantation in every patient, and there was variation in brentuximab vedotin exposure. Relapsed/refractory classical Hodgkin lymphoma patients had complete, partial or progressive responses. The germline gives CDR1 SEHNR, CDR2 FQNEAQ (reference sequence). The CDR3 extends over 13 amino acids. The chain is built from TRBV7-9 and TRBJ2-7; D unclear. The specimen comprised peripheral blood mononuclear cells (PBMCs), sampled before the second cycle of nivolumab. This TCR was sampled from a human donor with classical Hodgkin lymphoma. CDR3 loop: CASSQDLSYEQYF. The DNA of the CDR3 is TGCGCCAGCAGCCAAGATCTCTCCTACGAGCAGTACTTC.